This paragraph covers one T cell receptor (beta chain) sequence. Its cognate antigen is unknown. The protocol was immunoSEQ multiplex PCR, while the TCRdb copy is restricted to in-frame clones and leaves out a portion. The data contain approximately 170,000 clones, around 90% of them singletons. V dropped 5 bases and J dropped 6 bases, with 23 bases sitting between them. Germline CDR1 is SGHNT and CDR2 is YENEEA. The CDR3 has 16 amino acids. This entry belongs to a study of T cell responses to AZD1222 COVID-19 vaccine. As for the study in general: Pooling of second doses given at about 4 or about 12 weeks was done. Notes on the study in general: At baseline, just a handful of AZD1222 recipients tested seropositive. Compared with day 0, the breadth and depth of the Spike-specific TCR repertoire rose significantly after two doses of AZD1222. It should be noted that donors were predominantly white British and more often female, and clonal diversity was possibly underestimated.

This chain connects TRBV11-3 to TRBJ2-7, with D possibly TRBD2 on 5 matching bases. The TCR was taken from an adult in good health. This specimen consisted of peripheral blood, obtained on day 0 of AZD1222 vaccination. CDR3 sequence (DNA): TGTGCCAGCAGCCGCCGGACTGATTCAACGGCGCTCGAGCAGTACTTC. Translated, it gives CASSRRTDSTALEQYF.